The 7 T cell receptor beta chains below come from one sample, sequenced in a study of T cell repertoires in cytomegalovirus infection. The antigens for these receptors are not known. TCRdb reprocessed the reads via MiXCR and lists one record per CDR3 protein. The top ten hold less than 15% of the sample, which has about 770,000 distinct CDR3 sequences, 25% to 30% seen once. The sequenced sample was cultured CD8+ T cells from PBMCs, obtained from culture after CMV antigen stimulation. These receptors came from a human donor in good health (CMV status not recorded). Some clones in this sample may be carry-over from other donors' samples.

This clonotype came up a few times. As DNA, the CDR3 is TGTGCCAGCAGTGAAACTTACCTAAGCAATCAGCCCCAGCATTTT. Residues: CASSETYLSNQPQHF. V and J are TRBV6-1 and TRBJ1-5; D call uncertain. The ends were cut back, 2 bases at V and 1 base at J, with 9 bases in the middle. The CDR3 is 15 residues long. Germline V gene data show CDR1 as MNHNS and CDR2 as SASEGT.

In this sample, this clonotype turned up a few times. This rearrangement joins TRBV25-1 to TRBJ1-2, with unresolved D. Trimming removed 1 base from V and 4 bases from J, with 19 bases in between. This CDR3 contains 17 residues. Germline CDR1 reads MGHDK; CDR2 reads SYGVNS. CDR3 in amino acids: CASSEFSSQIGTYGYTF. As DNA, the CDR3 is TGTGCCAGCAGTGAATTCTCATCCCAAATTGGAACCTATGGCTACACCTTC.

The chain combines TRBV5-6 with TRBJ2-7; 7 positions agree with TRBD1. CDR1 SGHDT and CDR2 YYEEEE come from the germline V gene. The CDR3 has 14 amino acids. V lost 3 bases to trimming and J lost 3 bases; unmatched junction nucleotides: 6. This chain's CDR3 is CASSSSRGSYEQYF. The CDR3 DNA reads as TGTGCCAGCAGCTCCTCCAGGGGGAGCTACGAGCAGTACTTC.

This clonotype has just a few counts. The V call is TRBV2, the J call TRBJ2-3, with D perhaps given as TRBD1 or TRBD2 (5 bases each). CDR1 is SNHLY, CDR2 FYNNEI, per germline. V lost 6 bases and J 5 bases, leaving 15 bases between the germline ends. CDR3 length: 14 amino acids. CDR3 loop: CASSDPGAGDTQYF. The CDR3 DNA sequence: TGTGCCAGCAGCGACCCCGGGGCGGGAGATACGCAGTATTTT.

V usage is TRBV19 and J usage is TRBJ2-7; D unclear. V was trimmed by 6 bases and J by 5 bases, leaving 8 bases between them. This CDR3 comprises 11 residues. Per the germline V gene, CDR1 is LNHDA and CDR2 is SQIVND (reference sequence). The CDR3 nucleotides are TGTGCCAGTAGGACATCCAACGAGCAGTACTTC. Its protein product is CASRTSNEQYF.

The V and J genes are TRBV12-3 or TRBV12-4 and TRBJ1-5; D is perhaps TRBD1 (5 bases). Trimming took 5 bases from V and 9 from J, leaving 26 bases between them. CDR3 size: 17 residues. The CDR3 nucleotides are TGTGCCAGCAGTCCTAATCCTATGACAGTCACCTTGGGGCCCCAGCATTTT. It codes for CASSPNPMTVTLGPQHF.

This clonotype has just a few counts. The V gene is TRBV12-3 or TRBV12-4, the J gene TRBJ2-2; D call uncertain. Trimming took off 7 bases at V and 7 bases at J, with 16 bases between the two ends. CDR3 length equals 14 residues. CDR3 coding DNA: TGTGCCAGCATCAGAGGATTGGGCTTCGGGGAGCTGTTTTTT. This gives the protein CASIRGLGFGELFF.